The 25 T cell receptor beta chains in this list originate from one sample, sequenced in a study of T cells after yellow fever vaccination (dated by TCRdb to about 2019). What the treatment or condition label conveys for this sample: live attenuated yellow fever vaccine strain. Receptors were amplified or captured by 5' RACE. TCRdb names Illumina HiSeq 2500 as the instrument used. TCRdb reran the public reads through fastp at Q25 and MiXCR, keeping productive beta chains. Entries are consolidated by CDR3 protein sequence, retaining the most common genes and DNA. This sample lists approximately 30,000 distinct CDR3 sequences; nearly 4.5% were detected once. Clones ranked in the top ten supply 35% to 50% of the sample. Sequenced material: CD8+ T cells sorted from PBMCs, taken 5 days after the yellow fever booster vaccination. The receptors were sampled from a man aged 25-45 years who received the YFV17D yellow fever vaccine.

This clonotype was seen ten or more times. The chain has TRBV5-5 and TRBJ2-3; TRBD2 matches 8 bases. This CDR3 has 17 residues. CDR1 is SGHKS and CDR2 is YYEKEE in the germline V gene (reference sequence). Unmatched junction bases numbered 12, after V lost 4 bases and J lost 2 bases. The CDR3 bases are TGTGCCAGCAGCCGGGAGGAGCGGGAGAGGATCACAGATACGCAGTATTTT. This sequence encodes CASSREERERITDTQYF.

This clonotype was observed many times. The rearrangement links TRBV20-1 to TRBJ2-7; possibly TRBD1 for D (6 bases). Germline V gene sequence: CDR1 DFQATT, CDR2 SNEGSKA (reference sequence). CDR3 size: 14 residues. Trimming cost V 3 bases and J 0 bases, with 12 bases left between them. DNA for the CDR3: TGCAGTGCTAGTCAGGGGCCGAGCTCCTACGAGCAGTACTTC. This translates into CSASQGPSSYEQYF.

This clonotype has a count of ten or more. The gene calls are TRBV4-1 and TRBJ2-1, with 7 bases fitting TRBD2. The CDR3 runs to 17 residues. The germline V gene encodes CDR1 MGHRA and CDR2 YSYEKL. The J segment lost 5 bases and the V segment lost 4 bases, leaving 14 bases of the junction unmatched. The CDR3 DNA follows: TGCGCCAGCAGCCCCATATTGTGGCGGCTAGCGGACAATGAGCAGTTCTTC. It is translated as CASSPILWRLADNEQFF.

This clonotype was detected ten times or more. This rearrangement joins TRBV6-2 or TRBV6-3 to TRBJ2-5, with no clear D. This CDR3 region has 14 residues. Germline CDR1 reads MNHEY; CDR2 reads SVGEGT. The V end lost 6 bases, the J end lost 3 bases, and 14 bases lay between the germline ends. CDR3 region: CASSAGSLKETQYF. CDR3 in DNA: TGTGCCAGCAGCGCCGGTTCACTGAAAGAGACCCAGTACTTC.

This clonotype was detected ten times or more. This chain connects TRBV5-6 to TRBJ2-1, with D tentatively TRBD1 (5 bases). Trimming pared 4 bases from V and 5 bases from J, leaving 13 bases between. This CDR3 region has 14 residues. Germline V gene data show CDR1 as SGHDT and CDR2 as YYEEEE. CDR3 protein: CASSRMYRHNEQFF. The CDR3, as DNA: TGTGCCAGCAGCCGGATGTACAGGCACAATGAGCAGTTCTTC.

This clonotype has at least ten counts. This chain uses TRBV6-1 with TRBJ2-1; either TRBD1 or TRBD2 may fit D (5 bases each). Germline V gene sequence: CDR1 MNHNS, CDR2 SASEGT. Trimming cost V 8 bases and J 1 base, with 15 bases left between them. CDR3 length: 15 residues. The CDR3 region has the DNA TGTGCCAGCCTCCCCGGGGCCGGGTCCTACAATGAGCAGTTCTTC. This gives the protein CASLPGAGSYNEQFF.

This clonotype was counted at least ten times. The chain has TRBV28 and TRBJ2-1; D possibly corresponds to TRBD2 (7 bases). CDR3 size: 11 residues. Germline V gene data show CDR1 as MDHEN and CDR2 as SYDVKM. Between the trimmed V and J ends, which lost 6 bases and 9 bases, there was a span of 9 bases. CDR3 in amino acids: CASRGGGEQFF. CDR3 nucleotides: TGTGCCAGCAGGGGAGGGGGTGAGCAGTTCTTC.

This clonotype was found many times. The CDR3 DNA reads TGCGCCAGCAGTCAATCTAGAGGAAGCGGGAAGTCGCGGCACAATGAGCAGTTCTTC. It encodes CASSQSRGSGKSRHNEQFF. This chain uses TRBV23-1 with TRBJ2-1; 7 positions match TRBD2. TRBV23-1 is filed as an ORF, its function uncertain. The CDR3 spans 19 residues. With V trimmed by 0 bases and J by 5 bases, 16 bases remained unmatched.

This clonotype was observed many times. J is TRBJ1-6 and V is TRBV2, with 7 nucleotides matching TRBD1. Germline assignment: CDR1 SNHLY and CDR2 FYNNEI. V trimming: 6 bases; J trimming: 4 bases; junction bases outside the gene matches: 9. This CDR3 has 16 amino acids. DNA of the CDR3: TGTGCCAGCAGGGGACCCGGGACAGAGTATAATTCACCCCTCCACTTT. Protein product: CASRGPGTEYNSPLHF.

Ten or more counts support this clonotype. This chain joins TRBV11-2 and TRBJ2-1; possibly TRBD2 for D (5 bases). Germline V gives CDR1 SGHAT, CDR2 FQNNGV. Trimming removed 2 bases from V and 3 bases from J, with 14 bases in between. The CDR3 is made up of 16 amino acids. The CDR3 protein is CASSLIALALYNEQFF. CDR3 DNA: TGTGCCAGCAGCTTAATCGCCCTAGCACTCTACAATGAGCAGTTCTTC. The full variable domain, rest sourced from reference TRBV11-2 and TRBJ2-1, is EAGVAQSPRYKIIEKRQSVAFWCNPISGHATLYWYQQILGQGPKLLIQFQNNGVVDDSQLPKDRFSAERLKGVDSTLKIQPAKLEDSAVYLCASSLIALALYNEQFFGPGTRLTVL.

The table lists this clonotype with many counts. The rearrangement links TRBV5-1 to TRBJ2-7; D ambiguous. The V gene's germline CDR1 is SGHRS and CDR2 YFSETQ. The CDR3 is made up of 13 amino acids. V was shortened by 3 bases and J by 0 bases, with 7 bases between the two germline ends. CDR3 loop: CASSSAVSYEQYF. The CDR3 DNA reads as TGCGCCAGCAGCTCCGCAGTCTCCTACGAGCAGTACTTC.

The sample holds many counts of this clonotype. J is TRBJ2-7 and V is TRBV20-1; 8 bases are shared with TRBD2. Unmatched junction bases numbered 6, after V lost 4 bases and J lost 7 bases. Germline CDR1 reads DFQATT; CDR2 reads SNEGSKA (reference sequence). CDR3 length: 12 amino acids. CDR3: CSANGRAVEQYF. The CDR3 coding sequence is TGCAGTGCTAACGGGAGGGCCGTGGAGCAGTACTTC.

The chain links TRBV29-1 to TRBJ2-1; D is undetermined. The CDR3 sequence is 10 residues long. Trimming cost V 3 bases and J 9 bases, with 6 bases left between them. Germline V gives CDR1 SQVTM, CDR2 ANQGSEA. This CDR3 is CSVDSGEQFF. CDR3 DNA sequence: TGCAGCGTTGATTCCGGTGAGCAGTTCTTC.

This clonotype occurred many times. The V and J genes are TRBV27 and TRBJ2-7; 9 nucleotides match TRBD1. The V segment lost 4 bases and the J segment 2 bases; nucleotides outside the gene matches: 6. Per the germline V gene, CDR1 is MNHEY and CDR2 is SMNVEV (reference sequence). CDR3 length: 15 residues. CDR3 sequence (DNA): TGTGCCAGCAGTTACTACAGGGGGCCGACCTACGAGCAGTACTTC. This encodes CASSYYRGPTYEQYF.

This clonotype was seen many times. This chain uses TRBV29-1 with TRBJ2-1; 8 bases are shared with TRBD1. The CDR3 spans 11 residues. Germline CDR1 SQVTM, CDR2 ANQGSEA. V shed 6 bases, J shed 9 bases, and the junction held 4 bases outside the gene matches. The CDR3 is CSVDRGIEQFF. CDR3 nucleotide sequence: TGCAGCGTAGACAGGGGTATTGAGCAGTTCTTC.

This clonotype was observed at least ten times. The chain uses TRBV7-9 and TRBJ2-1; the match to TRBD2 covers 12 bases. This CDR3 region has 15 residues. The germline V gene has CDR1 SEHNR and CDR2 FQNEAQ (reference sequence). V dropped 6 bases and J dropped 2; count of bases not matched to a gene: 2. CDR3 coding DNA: TGTGCCAGCAGGGGGACTAGCGGGCCCTACAATGAGCAGTTCTTC. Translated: CASRGTSGPYNEQFF.

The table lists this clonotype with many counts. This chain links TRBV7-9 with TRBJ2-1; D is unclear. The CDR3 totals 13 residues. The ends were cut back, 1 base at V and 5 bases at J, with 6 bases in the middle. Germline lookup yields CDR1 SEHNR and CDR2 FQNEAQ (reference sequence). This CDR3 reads CASSLVKDNEQFF. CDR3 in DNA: TGTGCCAGCAGCTTAGTCAAAGACAATGAGCAGTTCTTC. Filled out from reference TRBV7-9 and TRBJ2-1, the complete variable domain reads DTGVSQNPRHKITKRGQNVTFRCDPISEHNRLYWYRQTLGQGPEFLTYFQNEAQLEKSRLLSDRFSAERPKGSFSTLEIQRTEQGDSAMYLCASSLVKDNEQFFGPGTRLTVL.

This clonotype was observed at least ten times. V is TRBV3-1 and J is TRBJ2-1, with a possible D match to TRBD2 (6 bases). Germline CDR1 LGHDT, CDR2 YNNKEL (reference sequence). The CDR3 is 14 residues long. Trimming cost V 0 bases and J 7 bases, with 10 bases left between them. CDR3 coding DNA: TGTGCCAGCAGCCAAGAGGGACTTCAAAATGAGCAGTTCTTC. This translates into CASSQEGLQNEQFF.

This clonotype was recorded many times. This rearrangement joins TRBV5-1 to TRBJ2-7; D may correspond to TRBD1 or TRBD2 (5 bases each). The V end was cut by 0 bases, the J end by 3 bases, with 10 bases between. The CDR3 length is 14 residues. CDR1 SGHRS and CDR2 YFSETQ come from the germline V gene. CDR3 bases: TGCGCCAGCAGCTTGGGGGACGGGAACTACGAGCAGTACTTC. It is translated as CASSLGDGNYEQYF.

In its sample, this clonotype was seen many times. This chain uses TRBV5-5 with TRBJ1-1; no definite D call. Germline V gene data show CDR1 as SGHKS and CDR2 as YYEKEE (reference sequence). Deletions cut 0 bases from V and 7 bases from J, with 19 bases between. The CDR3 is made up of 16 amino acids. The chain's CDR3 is CASSLVHLRTFHEAFF. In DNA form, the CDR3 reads TGTGCCAGCAGCTTGGTTCATCTACGAACATTCCATGAAGCTTTCTTT.

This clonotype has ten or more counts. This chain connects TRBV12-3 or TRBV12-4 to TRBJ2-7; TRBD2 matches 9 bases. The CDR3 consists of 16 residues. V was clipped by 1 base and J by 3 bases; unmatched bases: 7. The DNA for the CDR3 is TGTGCCAGCAGTTTAGTTCTAGCGGGACTAGGCTACGAGCAGTACTTC. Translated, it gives CASSLVLAGLGYEQYF.

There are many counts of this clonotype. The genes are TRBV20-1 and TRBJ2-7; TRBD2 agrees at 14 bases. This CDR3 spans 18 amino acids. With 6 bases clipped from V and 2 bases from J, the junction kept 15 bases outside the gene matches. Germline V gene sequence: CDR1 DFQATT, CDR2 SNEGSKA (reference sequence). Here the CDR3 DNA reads TGCAGTGCAACTCCGACTAGCGGGAGGGCCGGGGTCGCCTACGAGCAGTACTTC. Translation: CSATPTSGRAGVAYEQYF.

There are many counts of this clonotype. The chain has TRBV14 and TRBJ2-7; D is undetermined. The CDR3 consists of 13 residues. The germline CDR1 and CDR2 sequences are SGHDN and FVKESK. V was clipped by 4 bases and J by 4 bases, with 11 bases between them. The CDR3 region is CASSPGTQYEQYF. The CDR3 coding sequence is TGTGCCAGCAGCCCCGGAACCCAATACGAGCAGTACTTC. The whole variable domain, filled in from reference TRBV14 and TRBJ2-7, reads EAGVTQFPSHSVIEKGQTVTLRCDPISGHDNLYWYRRVMGKEIKFLLHFVKESKQDESGMPNNRFLAERTGGTYSTLKVQPAELEDSGVYFCASSPGTQYEQYFGPGTRLTVT.

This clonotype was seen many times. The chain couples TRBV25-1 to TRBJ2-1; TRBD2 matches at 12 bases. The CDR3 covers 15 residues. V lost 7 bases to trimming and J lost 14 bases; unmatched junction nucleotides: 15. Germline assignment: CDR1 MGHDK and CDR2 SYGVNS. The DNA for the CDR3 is TGTGCCAGCACCGGGATGGGGACTAGCGGGCTATGGGAGTTCTTC. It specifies CASTGMGTSGLWEFF.

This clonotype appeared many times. CDR3 sequence: CASNSAGELYTQYF. CDR3 coding DNA: TGTGCCAGCAATTCGGCGGGGGAGCTTTATACGCAGTATTTT. The chain has TRBV12-3 or TRBV12-4 and TRBJ2-3, with 7 bases matching TRBD2. CDR3 length: 14 amino acids. Trimming cost V 7 bases and J 7 bases; bases outside gene matches: 11.